This TCR beta chain was observed in a study of T cell responses to AZD1222 COVID-19 vaccine. Clones were read by immunoSEQ multiplex PCR, and TCRdb kept only the in-frame ones, dropping some. This sample carries about 34,000 clones, approximately 91% of them seen once, and the ten largest clones take approximately 7%. The count of this clone is one. J gave up 6 bases and V 7 bases, and 10 bases lay outside the gene matches. Germline-derived CDR1 and CDR2 are MNHEY and SVGAGI. CDR3 length: 14 residues. The sequence came from an adult in good health. The source material was peripheral blood, sampled on day 0 of AZD1222 vaccination. J is TRBJ1-2 and V is TRBV6-5, with 8 bases fitting TRBD1. The CDR3 loop is CASTRQGTYNGYTF. Here the CDR3 DNA reads TGTGCCAGCACGAGACAGGGGACTTACAATGGCTACACCTTC.